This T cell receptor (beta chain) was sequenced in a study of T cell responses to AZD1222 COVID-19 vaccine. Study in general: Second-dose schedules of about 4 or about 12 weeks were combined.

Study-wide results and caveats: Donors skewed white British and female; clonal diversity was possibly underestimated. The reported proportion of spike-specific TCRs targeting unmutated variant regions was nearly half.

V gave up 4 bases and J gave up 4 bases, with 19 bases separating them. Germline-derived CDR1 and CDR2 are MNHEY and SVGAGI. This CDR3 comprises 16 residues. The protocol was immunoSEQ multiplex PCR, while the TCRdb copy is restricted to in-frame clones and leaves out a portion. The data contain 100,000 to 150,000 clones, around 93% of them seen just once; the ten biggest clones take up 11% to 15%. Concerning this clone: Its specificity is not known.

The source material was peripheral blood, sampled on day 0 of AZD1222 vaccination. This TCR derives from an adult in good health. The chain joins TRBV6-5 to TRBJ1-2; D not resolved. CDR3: CASSSLLRVEGYGYTF. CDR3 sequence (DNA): TGTGCCAGCAGTTCCCTACTGAGGGTGGAGGGCTATGGCTACACCTTC.